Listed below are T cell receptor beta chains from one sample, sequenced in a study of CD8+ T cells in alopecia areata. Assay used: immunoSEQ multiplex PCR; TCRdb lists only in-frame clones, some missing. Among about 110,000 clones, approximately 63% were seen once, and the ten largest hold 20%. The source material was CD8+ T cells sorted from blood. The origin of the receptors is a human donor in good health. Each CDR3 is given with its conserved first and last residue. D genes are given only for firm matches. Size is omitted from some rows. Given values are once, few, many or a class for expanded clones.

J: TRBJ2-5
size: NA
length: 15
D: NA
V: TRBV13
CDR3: CASSLTGTSQETQYF
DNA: TGTGCCAGCAGCTTAACAGGGACTTCCCAAGAGACCCAGTACTTC

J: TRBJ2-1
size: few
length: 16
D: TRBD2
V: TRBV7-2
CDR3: CASSQRLAGDHNEQFF
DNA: TGCGCCAGCAGTCAGAGACTAGCGGGGGACCACAATGAGCAGTTCTTC

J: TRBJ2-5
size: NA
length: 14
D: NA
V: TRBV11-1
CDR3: CASSQGWIQETQYF
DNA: TGTGCCAGCAGCCAGGGCTGGATCCAAGAGACCCAGTACTTC

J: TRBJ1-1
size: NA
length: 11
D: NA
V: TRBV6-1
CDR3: CASSFFTEAFF
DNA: TGTGCCAGCAGTTTTTTCACTGAAGCTTTCTTT

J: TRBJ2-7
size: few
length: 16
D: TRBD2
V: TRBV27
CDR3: CASSLNPSGAPFEQYF
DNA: TGTGCCAGCAGTCTTAACCCTAGCGGGGCCCCATTCGAGCAGTACTTC

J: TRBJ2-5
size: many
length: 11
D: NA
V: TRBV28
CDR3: CASSLGTKLNF
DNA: TGTGCCAGCAGTCTTGGGACAAAACTAAACTTC

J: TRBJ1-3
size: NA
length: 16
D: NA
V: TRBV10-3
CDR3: CAISDPGVISGNTIYF
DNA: TGTGCCATCAGTGATCCCGGGGTCATCTCTGGAAACACCATATATTTT

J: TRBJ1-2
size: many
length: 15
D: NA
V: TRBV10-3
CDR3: CAISERQGEGYGYTF
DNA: TGTGCCATCAGTGAGAGGCAGGGCGAGGGCTATGGCTACACCTTC

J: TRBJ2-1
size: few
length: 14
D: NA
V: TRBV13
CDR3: CASSSLHRYNEQFF
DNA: TGTGCCAGCAGCTCCCTCCACCGCTACAATGAGCAGTTCTTC

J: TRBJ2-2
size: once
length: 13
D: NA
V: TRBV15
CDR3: CATSPDGAGELFF
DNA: TGTGCCACCAGCCCAGACGGAGCCGGGGAGCTGTTTTTT